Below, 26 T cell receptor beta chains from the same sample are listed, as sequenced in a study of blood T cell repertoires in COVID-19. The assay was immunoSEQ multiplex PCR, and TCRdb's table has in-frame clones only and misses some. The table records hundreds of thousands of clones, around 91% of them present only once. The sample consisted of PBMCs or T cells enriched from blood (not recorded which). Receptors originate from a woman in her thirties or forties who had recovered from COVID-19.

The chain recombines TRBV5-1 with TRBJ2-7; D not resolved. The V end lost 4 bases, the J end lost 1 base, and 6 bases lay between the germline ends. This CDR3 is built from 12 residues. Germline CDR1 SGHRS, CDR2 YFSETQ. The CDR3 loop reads CASSTGSYEQYF. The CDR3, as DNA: TGCGCCAGCAGCACCGGGTCCTACGAGCAGTACTTC.

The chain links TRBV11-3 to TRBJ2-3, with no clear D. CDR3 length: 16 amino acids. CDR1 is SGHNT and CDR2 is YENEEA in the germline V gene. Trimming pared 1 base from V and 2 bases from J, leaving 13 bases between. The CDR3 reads CASSLGAPWATDTQYF. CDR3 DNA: TGTGCCAGCAGCTTAGGGGCACCCTGGGCCACAGATACGCAGTATTTT.

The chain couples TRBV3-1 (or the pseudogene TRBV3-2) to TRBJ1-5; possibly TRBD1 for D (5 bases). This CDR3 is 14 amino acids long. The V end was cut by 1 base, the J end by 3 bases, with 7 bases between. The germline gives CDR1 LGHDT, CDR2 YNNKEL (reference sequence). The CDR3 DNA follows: TGTGCCAGCAGCCAAGCGGGGGACAATCAGCCCCAGCATTTT. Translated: CASSQAGDNQPQHF.

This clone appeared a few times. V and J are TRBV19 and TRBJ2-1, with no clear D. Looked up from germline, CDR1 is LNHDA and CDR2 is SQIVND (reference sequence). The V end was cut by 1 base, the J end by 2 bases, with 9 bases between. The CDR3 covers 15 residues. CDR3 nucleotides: TGTGCCAGTAGTATAGGCTCACTGGCCTACAATGAGCAGTTCTTC. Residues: CASSIGSLAYNEQFF.

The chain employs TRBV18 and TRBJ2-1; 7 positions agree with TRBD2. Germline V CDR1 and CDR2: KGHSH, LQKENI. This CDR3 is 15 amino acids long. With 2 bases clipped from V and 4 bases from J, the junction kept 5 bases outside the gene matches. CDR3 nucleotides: TGTGCCAGCTCACCATTGAGCGGGGAATACAATGAGCAGTTCTTC. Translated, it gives CASSPLSGEYNEQFF.

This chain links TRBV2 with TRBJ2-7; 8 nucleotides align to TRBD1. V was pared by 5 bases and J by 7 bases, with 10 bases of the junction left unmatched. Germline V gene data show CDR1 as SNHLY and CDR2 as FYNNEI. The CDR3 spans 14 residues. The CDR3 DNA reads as TGTGCCAGCAGTTCTCAGGGGGCGTTTGGAGAGCAGTACTTC. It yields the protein CASSSQGAFGEQYF.

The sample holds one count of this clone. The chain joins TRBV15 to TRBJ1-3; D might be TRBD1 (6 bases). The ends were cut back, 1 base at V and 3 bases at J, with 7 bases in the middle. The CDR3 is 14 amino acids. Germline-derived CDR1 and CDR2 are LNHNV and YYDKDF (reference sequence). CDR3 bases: TGTGCCACCAGCAGAGGGGGGCTTGGAAACACCATATATTTT. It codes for CATSRGGLGNTIYF.

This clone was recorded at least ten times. The CDR3 DNA follows: TGTGCCAGCAGTTCCTCCGGGACTAGCGTCATTGAGCAGTTCTTC. It translates to CASSSSGTSVIEQFF. J is TRBJ2-1 and V is TRBV6-2 or TRBV6-3, with 10 nucleotides matching TRBD2. Germline CDR1 and CDR2: MNHEY and SVGEGT. The CDR3 has 15 residues. The V and J ends lost 4 bases and 9 bases, in that order; junction bases with no gene match: 9.

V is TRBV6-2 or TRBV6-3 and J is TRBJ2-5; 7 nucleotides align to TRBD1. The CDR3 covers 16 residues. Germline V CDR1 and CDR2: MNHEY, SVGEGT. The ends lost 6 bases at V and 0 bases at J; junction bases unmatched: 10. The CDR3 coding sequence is TGTGCCAGCAGCCTACTCGACAGGGTATACCAAGAGACCCAGTACTTC. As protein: CASSLLDRVYQETQYF.

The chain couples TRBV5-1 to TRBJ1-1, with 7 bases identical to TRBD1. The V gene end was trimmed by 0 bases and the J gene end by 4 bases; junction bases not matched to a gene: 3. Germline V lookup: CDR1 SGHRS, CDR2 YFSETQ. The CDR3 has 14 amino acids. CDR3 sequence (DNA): TGCGCCAGCAGCTTGGCGGCAGGGGGCACTGAAGCTTTCTTT. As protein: CASSLAAGGTEAFF. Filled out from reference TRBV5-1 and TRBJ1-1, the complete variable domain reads KAGVTQTPRYLIKTRGQQVTLSCSPISGHRSVSWYQQTPGQGLQFLFEYFSETQRNKGNFPGRFSGRQFSNSRSEMNVSTLELGDSALYLCASSLAAGGTEAFFGQGTRLTVV.

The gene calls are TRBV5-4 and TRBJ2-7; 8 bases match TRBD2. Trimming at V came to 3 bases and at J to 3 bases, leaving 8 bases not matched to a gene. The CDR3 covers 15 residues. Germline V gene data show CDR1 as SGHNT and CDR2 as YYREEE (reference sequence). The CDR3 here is CASSYDGGGNYEQYF. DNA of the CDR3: TGTGCCAGCAGCTATGACGGCGGGGGGAACTACGAGCAGTACTTC.

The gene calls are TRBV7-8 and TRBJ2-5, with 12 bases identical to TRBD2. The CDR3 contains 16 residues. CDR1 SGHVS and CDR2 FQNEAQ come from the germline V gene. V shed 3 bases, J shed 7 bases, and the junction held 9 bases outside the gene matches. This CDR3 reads CASSFLTSGGRWTQYF. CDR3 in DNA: TGTGCCAGCAGCTTCCTGACTAGCGGGGGTCGATGGACCCAGTACTTC.

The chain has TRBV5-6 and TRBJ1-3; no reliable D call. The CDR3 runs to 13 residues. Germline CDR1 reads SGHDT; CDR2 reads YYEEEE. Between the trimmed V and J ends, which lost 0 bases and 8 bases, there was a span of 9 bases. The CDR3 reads CASSLGRRDTIYF. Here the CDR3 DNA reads TGTGCCAGCAGCTTGGGGAGGAGGGACACCATATATTTT.

The CDR3 region is CASRVQVSTGELFF. Written as DNA, the CDR3 is TGTGCCAGCAGGGTACAGGTTAGCACCGGGGAGCTGTTTTTT. J is TRBJ2-2 and V is TRBV5-4, with D perhaps matching TRBD1 (5 bases). The CDR3 totals 14 residues. Germline loops: CDR1 SGHNT, CDR2 YYREEE (reference sequence). Trimming shortened V by 5 bases and J by 4 bases, and 12 bases separated the two germline ends.

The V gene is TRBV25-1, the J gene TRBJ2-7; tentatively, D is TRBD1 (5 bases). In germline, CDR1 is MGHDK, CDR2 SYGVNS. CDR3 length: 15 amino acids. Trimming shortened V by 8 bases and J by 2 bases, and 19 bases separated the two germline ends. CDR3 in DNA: TGTGCCAGCGAAGAGCACCAGGGCCGGCCCTACGAGCAGTACTTC. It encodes CASEEHQGRPYEQYF.

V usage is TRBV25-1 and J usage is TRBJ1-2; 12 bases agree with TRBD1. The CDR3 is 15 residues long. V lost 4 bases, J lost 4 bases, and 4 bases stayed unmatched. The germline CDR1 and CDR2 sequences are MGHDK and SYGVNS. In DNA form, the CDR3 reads TGTGCCAGCAGTGGGGGACAGGGGGCGGGCTATGGCTACACCTTC. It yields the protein CASSGGQGAGYGYTF.

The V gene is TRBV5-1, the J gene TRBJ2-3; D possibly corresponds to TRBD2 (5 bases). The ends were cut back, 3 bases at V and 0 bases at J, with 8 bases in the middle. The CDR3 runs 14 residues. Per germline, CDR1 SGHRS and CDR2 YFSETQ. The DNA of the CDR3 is TGCGCCAGCAGCTGGACTTCTAGCACAGATACGCAGTATTTT. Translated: CASSWTSSTDTQYF.

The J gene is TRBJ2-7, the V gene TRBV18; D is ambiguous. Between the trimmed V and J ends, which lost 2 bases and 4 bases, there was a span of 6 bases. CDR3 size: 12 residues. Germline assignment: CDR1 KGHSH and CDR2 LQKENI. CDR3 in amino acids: CASSPGHYEQYF. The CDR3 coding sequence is TGTGCCAGCTCACCAGGCCATTACGAGCAGTACTTC.

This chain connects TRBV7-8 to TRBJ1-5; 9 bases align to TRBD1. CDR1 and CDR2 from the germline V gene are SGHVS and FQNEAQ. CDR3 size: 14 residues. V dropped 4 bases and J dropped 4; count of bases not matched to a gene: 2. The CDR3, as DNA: TGTGCCAGCAGCTATGACAGGGGGAATCAGCCCCAGCATTTT. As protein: CASSYDRGNQPQHF.

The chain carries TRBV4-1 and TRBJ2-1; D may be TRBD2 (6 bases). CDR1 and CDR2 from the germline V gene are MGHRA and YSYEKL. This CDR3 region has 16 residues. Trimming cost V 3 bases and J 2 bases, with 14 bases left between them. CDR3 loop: CASSHRDSYPYNEQFF. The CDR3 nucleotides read TGCGCCAGCAGCCACCGGGACTCCTACCCCTACAATGAGCAGTTCTTC.

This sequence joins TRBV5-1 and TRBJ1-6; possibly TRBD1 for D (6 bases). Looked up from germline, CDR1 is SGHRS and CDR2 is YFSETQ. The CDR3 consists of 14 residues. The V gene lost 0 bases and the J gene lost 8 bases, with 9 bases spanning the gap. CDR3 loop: CASSLDREYSPLHF. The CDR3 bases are TGCGCCAGCAGCTTGGACAGGGAATATTCACCCCTCCACTTT.

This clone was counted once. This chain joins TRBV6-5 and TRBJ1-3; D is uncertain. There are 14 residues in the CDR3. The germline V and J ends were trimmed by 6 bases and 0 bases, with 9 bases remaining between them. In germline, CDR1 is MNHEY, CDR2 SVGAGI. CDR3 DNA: TGTGCCAGCAGGCCAATTAGCTCTGGAAACACCATATATTTT. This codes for CASRPISSGNTIYF.

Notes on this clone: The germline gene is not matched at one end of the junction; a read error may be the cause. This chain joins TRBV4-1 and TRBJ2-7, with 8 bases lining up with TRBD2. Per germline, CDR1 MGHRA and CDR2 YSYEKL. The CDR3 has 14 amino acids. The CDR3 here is CASSSRTSSHEQYF. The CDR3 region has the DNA TGCGCCAGCAGCTCTAGGACTAGCTCCCACGAGCAGTACTTC.

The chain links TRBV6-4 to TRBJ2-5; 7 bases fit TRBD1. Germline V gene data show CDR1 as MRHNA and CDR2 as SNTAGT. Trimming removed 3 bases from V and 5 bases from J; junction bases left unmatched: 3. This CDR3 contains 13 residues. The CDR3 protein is CASSEVTGETQYF. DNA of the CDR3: TGTGCCAGCAGTGAGGTGACAGGGGAGACCCAGTACTTC.

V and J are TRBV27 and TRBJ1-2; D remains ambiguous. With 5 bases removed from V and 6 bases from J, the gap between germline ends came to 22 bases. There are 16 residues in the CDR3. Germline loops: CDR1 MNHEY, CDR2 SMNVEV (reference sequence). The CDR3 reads CASSASGDRVRNGYTF. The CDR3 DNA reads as TGTGCCAGCAGTGCATCCGGTGACCGGGTCCGTAATGGCTACACCTTC.

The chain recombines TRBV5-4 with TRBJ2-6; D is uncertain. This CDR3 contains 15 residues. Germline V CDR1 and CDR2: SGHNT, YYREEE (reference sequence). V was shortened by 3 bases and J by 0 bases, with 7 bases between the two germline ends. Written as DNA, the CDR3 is TGTGCCAGCAGCTCCTACCCCTCTGGGGCCAACGTCCTGACTTTC. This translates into CASSSYPSGANVLTF. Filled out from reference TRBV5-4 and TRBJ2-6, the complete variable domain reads ETGVTQSPTHLIKTRGQQVTLRCSSQSGHNTVSWYQQALGQGPQFIFQYYREEENGRGNFPPRFSGLQFPNYSSELNVNALELDDSALYLCASSSYPSGANVLTFGAGSRLTVL.